Below, 29 T cell receptor beta chains from the same sample are listed, as sequenced in a study of T cells in Graves' hyperthyroidism and ophthalmopathy. TCR beta CDR3 region amplification was performed from RNA transcripts. Initially, a first-round RT-PCR of the TCR CDR3 employed the HTBI primer set. From the multiplex PCR reads, TCRdb called clonotypes with MiXCR, one entry per CDR3 protein. The repertoire includes hundreds of thousands of distinct CDR3 sequences, 14% of them detected once, and roughly a tenth sits in the top ten. The sample comprised blood. The source of these receptors is a woman between 18 and 29 years old with Graves' hyperthyroidism.

The table lists this clonotype with many counts. This chain links TRBV18 with TRBJ2-5; the D is unclear. Germline-derived CDR1 and CDR2 are KGHSH and LQKENI. This CDR3 is 12 amino acids long. The ends were cut back, 5 bases at V and 0 bases at J, with 4 bases in the middle. CDR3: CASSIYQETQYF. CDR3 nucleotide sequence: TGTGCCAGCTCAATCTACCAAGAGACCCAGTACTTC.

In its sample, this clonotype was seen many times. As DNA, the CDR3 is TGTGCCAGCAGCCGGTCGGCGGGGGCTGAAGCTTTCTTT. It translates to CASSRSAGAEAFF. V gene TRBV3-1 combines with J gene TRBJ1-1, with a possible D match to TRBD1 (5 bases). The CDR3 sequence is 13 residues long. V was trimmed by 4 bases and J by 6 bases, leaving 12 bases between them. CDR1 and CDR2 from the germline V gene are LGHDT and YNNKEL (reference sequence).

This clonotype has only a few counts. V and J are TRBV11-2 and TRBJ2-7; D is unclear. Trimming pared 5 bases from V and 2 bases from J, leaving 13 bases between. The germline CDR1 and CDR2 sequences are SGHAT and FQNNGV. The CDR3 consists of 14 residues. CDR3 loop: CASSPSGQTYEQYF. DNA for the CDR3: TGTGCCAGCAGCCCTAGTGGGCAGACCTACGAGCAGTACTTC. The complete variable domain, with remaining parts taken from reference TRBV11-2 and TRBJ2-7, reads EAGVAQSPRYKIIEKRQSVAFWCNPISGHATLYWYQQILGQGPKLLIQFQNNGVVDDSQLPKDRFSAERLKGVDSTLKIQPAKLEDSAVYLCASSPSGQTYEQYFGPGTRLTVT.

In the case of this clonotype: Mismatch with germline at one junction end may stem from a read error. The chain uses TRBV6-1 and TRBJ2-7; TRBD1 matches at 10 bases. This CDR3 region has 14 residues. The germline V gene encodes CDR1 MNHNS and CDR2 SASEGT. This chain's CDR3 is CASRGTGDSHEQYF. DNA for the CDR3: TGTGCCAGCAGGGGGACAGGGGACTCCCACGAGCAGTACTTC.

This clonotype occurred many times. This rearrangement joins TRBV6-1 to TRBJ2-3, with TRBD2 matching 15 bases. V was clipped by 10 bases and J by 4 bases; unmatched bases: 3. This CDR3 has 14 amino acids. Looked up from germline, CDR1 is MNHNS and CDR2 is SASEGT. The CDR3 sequence is CATGTSGRPDTQYF. As DNA, the CDR3 is TGTGCCACCGGGACTAGCGGGAGGCCAGATACGCAGTATTTT.

This clonotype turned up a few times. This chain uses TRBV6-1 with TRBJ2-7; no clear D gene. V gave up 6 bases and J gave up 0 bases, with 15 bases separating them. This CDR3 is 15 amino acids long. Per the germline V gene, CDR1 is MNHNS and CDR2 is SASEGT. In DNA form, the CDR3 reads TGTGCCAGCAGAACCGACCGCGGTAGCTCCTACGAGCAGTACTTC. The encoded protein is CASRTDRGSSYEQYF.

This clonotype was picked up a small number of times. V is TRBV24-1 and J is TRBJ2-5, with D possibly being TRBD1 (6 bases). Germline-derived CDR1 and CDR2 are KGHDR and SFDVKD. The CDR3 has 14 amino acids. V lost 3 bases and J lost 0, with 7 bases in between. The CDR3 coding sequence is TGTGCCACCAGTGATGGACAGAACCAAGAGACCCAGTACTTC. The encoded protein is CATSDGQNQETQYF.

The chain is built from TRBV2 and TRBJ2-2; TRBD1 might be the D (6 bases). Germline CDR1 reads SNHLY; CDR2 reads FYNNEI. Trimming took 5 bases from V and 5 from J, leaving 12 bases between them. This CDR3 spans 14 amino acids. The CDR3 nucleotides read TGTGCCAGCAGTAGTGTACAGGGAACCGGGGAGCTGTTTTTT. Protein: CASSSVQGTGELFF.

The chain recombines TRBV28 with TRBJ1-4; D call uncertain. Germline V gives CDR1 MDHEN, CDR2 SYDVKM. The CDR3 contains 16 residues. Trimming took 7 bases from V and 4 from J, leaving 19 bases between them. CDR3 DNA sequence: TGTGCCAGCAATCCCGGGGATACGACGGGTAATGAAAAACTGTTTTTT. Protein: CASNPGDTTGNEKLFF.

This clonotype occurred many times. This chain uses TRBV7-9 with TRBJ2-7; 8 nucleotides match TRBD2. CDR3 length: 15 amino acids. The germline V gene encodes CDR1 SEHNR and CDR2 FQNEAQ (reference sequence). V gave up 0 bases and J gave up 3 bases; unmatched junction bases: 4. The CDR3 nucleotides are TGTGCCAGCAGCTTAGCCGGGGGGGGTTACTACGAGCAGTACTTC. Its translation: CASSLAGGGYYEQYF.

The chain couples TRBV10-1 to TRBJ1-3; 7 nucleotides match TRBD1. The junction had 8 bases not matched to a gene; V was cut back by 6 bases and J by 0 bases. CDR3 length equals 16 residues. Germline CDR1 is WNHNN and CDR2 is SYGVQD (reference sequence). The CDR3 DNA reads TGCGCCAGCAGCGAGGGACAGCTCCCCTCTGGAAACACCATATATTTT. Its protein is CASSEGQLPSGNTIYF.

This clonotype occurred many times. V gene TRBV30 combines with J gene TRBJ2-1, with TRBD2 identical over 8 bases. This CDR3 region has 13 residues. Losses at the gene ends were 2 bases for V and 7 bases for J; bases not matched to a gene: 4. Germline loops: CDR1 GTSNPN, CDR2 SVGIG (reference sequence). CDR3 sequence (DNA): TGTGCCTGGAGTTCCGGGAGGGATAATGAGCAGTTCTTC. It yields the protein CAWSSGRDNEQFF. The full variable domain, in which reference TRBV30 and TRBJ2-1 provide the parts outside the CDR3, is SQTIHQWPATLVQPVGSPLSLECTVEGTSNPNLYWYRQAAGRGLQLLFYSVGIGQISSEVPQNLSASRPQDRQFILSSKKLLLSDSGFYLCAWSSGRDNEQFFGPGTRLTVL.

This clonotype showed up just a few times. The chain couples TRBV5-1 to TRBJ1-2, with D tentatively TRBD1 (6 bases). Germline CDR1 reads SGHRS; CDR2 reads YFSETQ. Trimming took 4 bases from V and 5 from J, leaving 18 bases between them. This CDR3 contains 15 residues. The CDR3 DNA is TGCGCCAGCAGCCCGGGGGCAGGGGCCGGATATGGCTACACCTTC. This translates into CASSPGAGAGYGYTF.

This chain links TRBV29-1 with TRBJ2-1, with TRBD2 matching over 14 bases. The CDR3 sequence is 15 residues long. J was trimmed by 9 bases and V by 7 bases; bases with no gene match: 11. CDR1 is SQVTM and CDR2 is ANQGSEA in the germline V gene. The CDR3 region is CSADLTSGRVGEQFF. The CDR3 DNA follows: TGCAGCGCTGATTTGACTAGCGGGAGGGTCGGTGAGCAGTTCTTC.

In DNA form, the CDR3 reads TGCAGTGCTGAGCAGACGGACCGCAGAGTTAACTATGGCTACACCTTC. Amino acids: CSAEQTDRRVNYGYTF. The V gene is TRBV20-1, the J gene TRBJ1-2; D not resolved. Germline CDR1 DFQATT, CDR2 SNEGSKA (reference sequence). This CDR3 is built from 16 residues. V was clipped by 5 bases and J by 1 base, with 20 bases between them.

This clonotype was counted a few times. The chain has TRBV9 and TRBJ2-3, with D possibly TRBD2 on 6 matching bases. CDR3 size: 15 residues. Deletions cut 0 bases from V and 6 bases from J, with 14 bases between. The germline CDR1 and CDR2 sequences are SGDLS and YYNGEE. CDR3 sequence reads: CASSVEAAGRDTQYF. The CDR3 DNA is TGTGCCAGCAGCGTAGAGGCCGCGGGACGGGATACGCAGTATTTT. Based on the CDR3 plus reference TRBV9 and TRBJ2-3, the full variable domain is DSGVTQTPKHLITATGQRVTLRCSPRSGDLSVYWYQQSLDQGLQFLIQYYNGEERAKGNILERFSAQQFPDLHSELNLSSLELGDSALYFCASSVEAAGRDTQYFGPGTRLTVL.

This clonotype appeared many times. The CDR3 sequence: CASSQEGVGHDSPLHF. The CDR3 DNA reads TGTGCCAGCAGCCAAGAGGGCGTGGGGCATGACTCACCCCTCCACTTT. This chain connects TRBV3-1 to TRBJ1-6; D is perhaps TRBD1 (5 bases). V was shortened by 0 bases and J by 10 bases, with 16 bases between the two germline ends. Germline CDR1 is LGHDT and CDR2 is YNNKEL (reference sequence). This CDR3 region has 16 residues.

The chain uses TRBV28 and TRBJ2-7; 10 positions agree with TRBD1. The CDR3 is 15 residues long. V dropped 5 bases and J dropped 1; count of bases not matched to a gene: 5. Germline V lookup: CDR1 MDHEN, CDR2 SYDVKM. This CDR3 is CASSVWDRGSYEQYF. In DNA form, the CDR3 reads TGTGCCAGCAGTGTTTGGGACAGGGGTTCCTACGAGCAGTACTTC. Full variable domain (outside the CDR3, taken from reference TRBV28 and TRBJ2-7): DVKVTQSSRYLVKRTGEKVFLECVQDMDHENMFWYRQDPGLGLRLIYFSYDVKMKEKGDIPEGYSVSREKKERFSLILESASTNQTSMYLCASSVWDRGSYEQYFGPGTRLTVT.

This clonotype was detected only a few times. The germline gene is not matched at one end of the junction; a read error may be the cause. The chain uses TRBV7-2 and TRBJ1-2; D gene unclear. The germline V gene encodes CDR1 SGHTA and CDR2 FQGNSA. The CDR3 spans 13 residues. The CDR3 reads CANSSHINYGYTF. The DNA for the CDR3 is TGTGCCAACAGCTCACACATTAACTATGGCTACACCTTC. The full variable domain, rest sourced from reference TRBV7-2 and TRBJ1-2, is GAGVSQSPSNKVTEKGKDVELRCDPISGHTALYWYRQSLGQGLEFLIYFQGNSAPDKSGLPSDRFSAERTGGSVSTLTIQRTQQEDSAVYLCANSSHINYGYTFGSGTRLTVV.

This clonotype was detected a few times. CDR3 sequence (DNA): TGTGCCAGCAGTAGGACAGGGAAGAACATTCAGTACTTC. It yields the protein CASSRTGKNIQYF. This sequence joins TRBV6-1 and TRBJ2-4, with 8 nucleotides matching TRBD1. Trimming took 5 bases from V and 7 from J; bases not matched to a gene: 4. CDR3 length: 13 amino acids. Per the germline V gene, CDR1 is MNHNS and CDR2 is SASEGT.

The chain employs TRBV19 and TRBJ2-6; D may match TRBD1 or TRBD2 (5 bases each). Trimming took off 5 bases at V and 4 bases at J, with 12 bases between the two ends. The CDR3 consists of 15 residues. CDR1 is LNHDA and CDR2 is SQIVND in the germline V gene (reference sequence). For the CDR3, the DNA is TGTGCCAGTAGTCCCCGAGGGGAAGGGGCCAACGTCCTGACTTTC. Translation: CASSPRGEGANVLTF.

This clonotype was counted ten times or more. An end of the junction does not agree with germline; a read error may underlie this. This chain connects TRBV5-1 to TRBJ1-5; tentative D call: TRBD1 (5 bases). The germline V gene has CDR1 SGHRS and CDR2 YFSETQ. The CDR3 spans 14 residues. The CDR3 here is CTSSLEGEGQPQHF. As DNA, the CDR3 is TGCACCAGCAGCTTGGAAGGGGAGGGTCAGCCCCAGCATTTT. Based on the CDR3 plus reference TRBV5-1 and TRBJ1-5, the full variable domain is KAGVTQTPRYLIKTRGQQVTLSCSPISGHRSVSWYQQTPGQGLQFLFEYFSETQRNKGNFPGRFSGRQFSNSRSEMNVSTLELGDSALYLCTSSLEGEGQPQHFGDGTRLSIL.

This clonotype was detected ten times or more. The chain carries TRBV3-1 and TRBJ2-1, with 7 bases aligning to TRBD2. The CDR3 is 14 residues long. V gave up 3 bases and J gave up 5 bases; unmatched junction bases: 4. Germline V gene data show CDR1 as LGHDT and CDR2 as YNNKEL (reference sequence). In nucleotides, the CDR3 is TGTGCCAGCAGCCATACTAGCGTTCACAATGAGCAGTTCTTC. Amino acids: CASSHTSVHNEQFF.

This clonotype showed up many times. The CDR3 DNA reads as TGTGCCAGCAGCTTAGGGCCGGGAACCTATAAGAACACTGAAGCTTTCTTT. It specifies CASSLGPGTYKNTEAFF. The chain recombines TRBV7-8 with TRBJ1-1, with D unresolved. The V and J ends lost 1 base and 1 base respectively, with 16 bases between them. The germline CDR1 and CDR2 sequences are SGHVS and FQNEAQ. CDR3 length equals 17 residues.

This chain connects TRBV9 to TRBJ1-2, with a possible D match to TRBD1 (6 bases). CDR3 length: 13 residues. The germline V gene encodes CDR1 SGDLS and CDR2 YYNGEE. V was pared by 3 bases and J by 8 bases, with 14 bases between. The CDR3 region is CASSGTGTRGYTF. CDR3 sequence (DNA): TGTGCCAGCAGCGGCACAGGGACGCGGGGCTACACCTTC. The entire variable domain, with the rest obtained from reference TRBV9 and TRBJ1-2, is as follows: DSGVTQTPKHLITATGQRVTLRCSPRSGDLSVYWYQQSLDQGLQFLIQYYNGEERAKGNILERFSAQQFPDLHSELNLSSLELGDSALYFCASSGTGTRGYTFGSGTRLTVV.

The CDR3 is CASRRVKGPQETQYF. The CDR3 coding sequence is TGTGCCAGCAGGAGGGTAAAGGGGCCCCAAGAGACCCAGTACTTC. The rearrangement links TRBV11-2 to TRBJ2-5; D may be TRBD1 or TRBD2 (5 bases each). This CDR3 is built from 15 residues. CDR1 is SGHAT and CDR2 is FQNNGV in the germline V gene. V lost 6 bases and J lost 1, with 15 bases in between.

The chain couples TRBV25-1 to TRBJ2-1; 13 bases line up with TRBD2. Germline V gives CDR1 MGHDK, CDR2 SYGVNS. V lost 3 bases to trimming and J lost 2 bases; unmatched junction nucleotides: 7. The CDR3 sequence is 18 residues long. CDR3 sequence reads: CASSEGLAGKAPYNEQFF. CDR3 DNA: TGTGCCAGCAGTGAGGGACTAGCGGGAAAGGCCCCCTACAATGAGCAGTTCTTC.

This clonotype was seen at least ten times. V and J are TRBV6-6 and TRBJ1-1, with D hard to call. The CDR3 is made up of 13 amino acids. The germline V gene encodes CDR1 MNHNY and CDR2 SVGAGI (reference sequence). The V end was cut by 2 bases, the J end by 3 bases, with 7 bases between. CDR3 amino acids: CASSYNSYTEAFF. The CDR3 region has the DNA TGTGCCAGCAGTTACAACAGTTACACTGAAGCTTTCTTT.

This clonotype was recorded a few times. The chain has TRBV2 and TRBJ2-1; tentatively, D is TRBD1 (6 bases). The CDR3 length is 13 residues. Looked up from germline, CDR1 is SNHLY and CDR2 is FYNNEI. Trimming left V 7 bases short and J 7 bases short, with 14 bases between. In DNA, the CDR3 is TGTGCCAGCACTCCGGGACAAGGGAATGAGCAGTTCTTC. Protein product: CASTPGQGNEQFF.